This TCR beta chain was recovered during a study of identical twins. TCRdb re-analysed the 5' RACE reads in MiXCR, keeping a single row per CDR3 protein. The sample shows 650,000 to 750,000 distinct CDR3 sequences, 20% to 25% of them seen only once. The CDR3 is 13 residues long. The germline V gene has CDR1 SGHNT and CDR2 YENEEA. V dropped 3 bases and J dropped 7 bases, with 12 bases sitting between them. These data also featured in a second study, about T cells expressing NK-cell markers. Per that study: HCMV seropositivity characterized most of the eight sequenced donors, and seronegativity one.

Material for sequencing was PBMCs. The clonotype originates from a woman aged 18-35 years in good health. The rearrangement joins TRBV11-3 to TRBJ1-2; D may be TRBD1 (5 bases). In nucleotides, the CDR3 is TGTGCCAGCAGCTTCTCGGGGGTCACTGGCTACACCTTC. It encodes CASSFSGVTGYTF.